The rows below give T cell receptor beta chains drawn from one sample of a study of blood T cell repertoires in COVID-19. The protocol was immunoSEQ multiplex PCR, while the TCRdb copy is restricted to in-frame clones and leaves out a portion. The sample yields 200,000 or so clones, 70% to 85% seen once. Sequenced material: peripheral blood. Receptors originate from a human donor in a cohort sampled during active COVID-19. CDR3s include the opening cysteine and the closing phenylalanine or tryptophan. Each record gives: V gene, J gene, D gene, clone size, CDR3 protein, CDR3 DNA. A D gene is named only where the DNA matches it firmly. Size is omitted from some rows. Given values are once, few, many or a class for expanded clones.

>TRBV24-1|TRBJ2-3|.|.
CATSDPRAGSTDTQYF
TGTGCCACCAGTGACCCGAGGGCGGGTAGCACAGATACGCAGTATTTT
>TRBV25-1|TRBJ1-1|TRBD1|.
CASRASQGTEAFF
TGTGCCAGCAGAGCGTCACAGGGGACTGAAGCTTTCTTT
>TRBV27|TRBJ2-7|.|.
CASSFQGISYEQYF
TGTGCCAGCAGTTTCCAGGGTATATCCTACGAGCAGTACTTC
>TRBV7-2|TRBJ2-3|.|.
CASSSTTRSTDTQYF
TGTGCCAGCAGTTCAACGACTAGAAGCACAGATACGCAGTATTTT
>TRBV18|TRBJ1-6|.|.
CASTNREGNYNSPLHF
TGTGCCAGCACCAACAGGGAGGGAAACTATAATTCACCCCTCCACTTT
>TRBV28|TRBJ1-2|.|.
CASRPGGDNYGYTF
TGTGCCAGCAGACCAGGAGGGGATAACTATGGCTACACCTTC
>TRBV20-1|TRBJ2-1|TRBD2|.
CSASLTSGRIDEQFF
TGCAGTGCTAGTCTGACTAGCGGGAGGATCGATGAGCAGTTCTTC
>TRBV11-2|TRBJ1-4|.|.
CASSSVARGNEKLFF
TGTGCCAGCAGCTCGGTAGCTAGAGGAAATGAAAAACTGTTTTTT
>TRBV18|TRBJ1-5|.|.
CASSPLRVGSNQPQHF
TGTGCCAGCTCACCACTTCGGGTTGGGAGCAATCAGCCCCAGCATTTT
>TRBV5-1|TRBJ2-2|.|.
CASSRIGGGRAPGELFF
TGCGCCAGCAGCCGCATTGGGGGCGGGAGAGCACCCGGGGAGCTGTTTTTT
>TRBV18|TRBJ2-3|.|.
CASSPPWLADTDTQYF
TGTGCCAGCTCACCACCGTGGCTAGCTGACACAGATACGCAGTATTTT
>TRBV9|TRBJ1-4|.|.
CASSVGAGNEKLFF
TGTGCCAGCAGCGTAGGGGCAGGGAATGAAAAACTGTTTTTT
>TRBV2|TRBJ2-1|TRBD2|.
CASRKREGMVNEQFF
TGTGCCAGCAGAAAGCGGGAGGGTATGGTGAATGAGCAGTTCTTC
>TRBV19|TRBJ1-5|.|.
CASSIRAHSNQPQHF
TGTGCCAGTAGTATCAGGGCCCATAGCAATCAGCCCCAGCATTTT
>TRBV4-1|TRBJ2-4|TRBD1|.
CASSQGLQGARGNIQYF
TGCGCCAGCAGCCAAGGCCTACAGGGGGCTCGGGGAAACATTCAGTACTTC
>TRBV30|TRBJ1-5|.|.
CAWSVGGLKGQPQHF
TGTGCCTGGAGTGTTGGAGGGTTGAAGGGTCAGCCCCAGCATTTT
>TRBV20-1|TRBJ2-1|.|.
CSAITYNEQFF
TGCAGTGCTATTACTTACAATGAGCAGTTCTTC
>TRBV12-3/TRBV12-4|TRBJ2-3|TRBD2|.
CASRLAGADTQYF
TGTGCCAGCAGATTAGCGGGCGCAGATACGCAGTATTTT
>TRBV5-4|TRBJ2-3|.|once
CASSSQFQGTTSTDTQYF
TGTGCCAGCAGCTCCCAGTTCCAGGGGACCACTAGCACAGATACGCAGTATTTT
>TRBV28|TRBJ1-4|.|.
CASSLPGLREKLFF
TGTGCCAGCAGTTTACCCGGACTACGTGAAAAACTGTTTTTT
>TRBV13|TRBJ1-1|TRBD1|.
CASSPTGDTEAFF
TGTGCCAGCAGCCCCACAGGGGACACTGAAGCTTTCTTT
>TRBV10-3|TRBJ2-7|TRBD1|.
CATGTGFYEQYF
TGTGCCACCGGGACAGGGTTCTACGAGCAGTACTTC
>TRBV3-1/TRBV3-2|TRBJ1-2|.|.
CASSQQGTYGYTF
TGTGCCAGCAGCCAACAGGGAACCTATGGCTACACCTTC
>TRBV30|TRBJ2-7|.|.
CAWGGAKGEQYF
TGTGCCTGGGGGGGGGCCAAGGGCGAGCAGTACTTC
>TRBV4-1|TRBJ2-1|TRBD2|few
CASSQGRGSGLAGGYNEQFF
TGCGCCAGCAGCCAAGGTAGGGGTTCCGGCCTAGCGGGAGGCTACAATGAGCAGTTCTTC
>TRBV5-1|TRBJ2-3|TRBD2|.
CASSRPTSGRASADTQYF
TGCGCCAGCAGCAGGCCCACTAGCGGGAGGGCCTCGGCAGATACGCAGTATTTT
>TRBV11-1|TRBJ2-7|TRBD1|.
CASSLDGTGYEQYF
TGTGCCAGCAGCTTAGATGGGACAGGCTACGAGCAGTACTTC
>TRBV7-9|TRBJ2-3|TRBD2|few
CASSRGLAGSTDTQYF
TGTGCCAGCAGCCGAGGACTAGCGGGAAGCACAGATACGCAGTATTTT
>TRBV5-1|TRBJ2-7|TRBD2|.
CASSLGASGGYEQYF
TGCGCCAGCAGCTTGGGGGCTAGCGGGGGCTACGAGCAGTACTTC
>TRBV2|TRBJ1-5|.|.
CASSESAHRGNQPQHF
TGTGCCAGCAGTGAATCGGCGCACCGAGGGAATCAGCCCCAGCATTTT
>TRBV27|TRBJ2-7|.|.
CASSSTRAGIPGAGYEQYF
TGTGCCAGCAGTTCAACTCGGGCAGGGATTCCGGGAGCAGGCTACGAGCAGTACTTC
>TRBV5-6|TRBJ2-7|TRBD1|.
CASSRQGAFYEQYF
TGTGCCAGCAGCCGACAGGGGGCTTTTTACGAGCAGTACTTC
>TRBV5-1|TRBJ2-7|TRBD2|.
CASSLAGAGGYEQYF
TGCGCCAGCAGCTTGGCCGGGGCGGGAGGGTACGAGCAGTACTTC
>TRBV6-6|TRBJ2-7|.|.
CASSNGSFHEQYF
TGTGCCAGCAGCAACGGTTCTTTCCACGAGCAGTACTTC
>TRBV5-1|TRBJ1-4|.|.
CASSLQLNEKLFF
TGCGCCAGCAGCCTACAGCTTAATGAAAAACTGTTTTTT
>TRBV19|TRBJ2-7|TRBD2|once
CASSAGAVEQYF
TGTGCCAGTAGTGCGGGAGCTGTCGAGCAGTACTTC
>TRBV11-1|TRBJ2-1|.|.
CASSFHRASYNEQFF
TGTGCCAGCAGCTTTCACAGGGCGTCCTACAATGAGCAGTTCTTC
>TRBV7-9|TRBJ2-7|TRBD2|.
CASSISGRSSYEQYF
TGTGCCAGCAGCATTAGCGGGAGGAGCTCCTACGAGCAGTACTTC
>TRBV6-5|TRBJ2-7|.|.
CASSLGGTTEQYF
TGTGCCAGCAGTCTAGGGGGTACAACCGAGCAGTACTTC
>TRBV6-6|TRBJ1-5|.|many
CASSYGTSGFNQPQHF
TGTGCCAGCAGTTACGGGACTTCGGGTTTCAATCAGCCCCAGCATTTT
>TRBV19|TRBJ1-6|.|.
CASTRSRDIDNSPLHF
TGTGCCAGTACCCGGAGCCGGGACATAGATAATTCACCCCTCCACTTT
>TRBV7-9|TRBJ1-1|TRBD1|.
CASSSRQGPNTEAFF
TGTGCCAGCAGCTCCCGACAGGGACCGAACACTGAAGCTTTCTTT
>TRBV19|TRBJ2-5|.|.
CASLGSNQETQYF
TGTGCCAGCCTGGGGAGCAACCAAGAGACCCAGTACTTC
>TRBV5-6|TRBJ1-1|.|.
CASSLTIGGLETEAFF
TGTGCCAGCAGCTTGACCATTGGGGGCTTGGAAACTGAAGCTTTCTTT
>TRBV5-1|TRBJ2-2|TRBD2|.
CASSSTTGGRAGELFF
TGCGCCAGCAGCTCTACAACGGGGGGGCGAGCCGGGGAGCTGTTTTTT
>TRBV19|TRBJ2-7|TRBD1|.
CASSAPGTGVREQYF
TGTGCCAGTAGCGCCCCAGGGACAGGGGTGAGGGAGCAGTACTTC
>TRBV7-9|TRBJ1-2|TRBD1|.
CASSTPGGAGYGYTF
TGTGCCAGCAGCACGCCAGGGGGCGCGGGCTATGGCTACACCTTC